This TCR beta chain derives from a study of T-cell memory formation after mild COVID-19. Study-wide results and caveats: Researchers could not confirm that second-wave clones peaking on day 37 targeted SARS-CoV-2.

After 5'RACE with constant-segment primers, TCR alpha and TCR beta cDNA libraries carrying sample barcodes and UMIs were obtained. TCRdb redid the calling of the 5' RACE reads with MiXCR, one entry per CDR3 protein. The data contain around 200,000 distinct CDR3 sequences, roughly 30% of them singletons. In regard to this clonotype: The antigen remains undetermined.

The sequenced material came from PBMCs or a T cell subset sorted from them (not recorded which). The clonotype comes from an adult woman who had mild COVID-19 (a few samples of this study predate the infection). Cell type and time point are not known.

Here the CDR3 DNA reads TGTGCCAGCAGCTTACCGACGGGAGCGGGGCTAGAGACCCAGTACTTC. It codes for CASSLPTGAGLETQYF. This chain uses TRBV5-4 with TRBJ2-5; 7 bases are shared with TRBD2. Trimming cost V 2 bases and J 4 bases; bases outside gene matches: 11. The CDR3 contains 16 residues. Germline V gene sequence: CDR1 SGHNT, CDR2 YYREEE (reference sequence).